Sequencing of this TCR beta chain was carried out in a study of T cell changes during pregnancy in multiple sclerosis. Germline CDR1 reads LNHDA; CDR2 reads SQIVND (reference sequence). This CDR3 region has 14 residues. Trimming pared 3 bases from V and 2 bases from J, leaving 11 bases between. Using immunoSEQ multiplex PCR, the repertoire was profiled, and TCRdb retains in-frame clones only, with some absent. Among 40,000 to 60,000 clones listed, about 92% were seen once. This material consisted of CD4+ T cells from peripheral blood mononuclear cells, taken after pregnancy. V is TRBV19 and J is TRBJ2-7, with D maybe TRBD2 (6 bases). The TCR was taken from a female donor with multiple sclerosis, enrolled in a pregnancy study. The CDR3 bases are TGTGCCAGTAGTATTAGCGGAGCAACCTACGAGCAGTACTTC. Translation gives CASSISGATYEQYF.